This TCR beta chain comes out of a study of blood T cell repertoires in COVID-19. Study context: Sites across the United States, Italy and Spain contributed samples from acute and convalescent COVID-19.

Original processing notes: Cell counts per sample came from amplifying reference gene primers. TCRdb's table, derived via immunoSEQ multiplex PCR, lists solely in-frame clones and lacks some. The V and J calls and clone size were taken over from that table, and D and trimming were inferred from the DNA. The sample consists of 150,000 or so clones, 82% of them appearing once. Per the germline V gene, CDR1 is MNHEY and CDR2 is SMNVEV (reference sequence). Trimming pared 2 bases from V and 3 bases from J, leaving 11 bases between. The CDR3 is 15 residues long. Patients at the Seattle site were enrolled during active infection and followed longitudinally.

Material for sequencing was peripheral blood. The receptor was derived from a woman aged 40 to 49 with COVID-19, enrolled during active disease. The chain has TRBV27 and TRBJ1-5; the D is unclear. The CDR3 reads CASSLGSPYNQPQHF. As DNA, the CDR3 is TGTGCCAGCAGTTTAGGGAGTCCGTACAATCAGCCCCAGCATTTT.